Below are 21 T cell receptor beta chains sequenced from a single sample in a study of post-analysis software for immune sequencing data. Study results and limitations: There were five or six TRBV segments more frequent in patients than controls, and TRBV5-6, TRBV5-1 and TRBV20-1 were among them.

Incorporated into the TCR beta cDNA libraries were unique molecular identifiers, which served to reduce PCR and sequencing biases. One entry per CDR3 protein, called by TCRdb with MiXCR from the PCR reads. The table lists under 900,000 distinct CDR3 sequences, about 53% of them singletons, with approximately 4.5% in the top ten. No antigen is known for these receptors. The sample was blood. Every receptor here comes from a girl aged 10 to 17 with multiple sclerosis.

The sample holds a few counts of this clonotype. V and J are TRBV5-1 and TRBJ2-4; 14 bases are shared with TRBD2. The DNA end is more similar to TRBJ2-5, so the J call may be wrong. The germline V gene encodes CDR1 SGHRS and CDR2 YFSETQ. The CDR3 is 16 residues long. The CDR3 DNA is TGCGCCAGCAGCTCCCGGACTAGCGGGAGGTTGGAGACCCAGTACTTC. Residues: CASSSRTSGRLETQYF.

This clonotype was counted a few times. V usage is TRBV3-1 and J usage is TRBJ2-1; D remains unclear. Germline values: CDR1 LGHDT, CDR2 YNNKEL (reference sequence). V gave up 4 bases and J gave up 8 bases, with 21 bases separating them. This CDR3 has 16 amino acids. The DNA of the CDR3 is TGTGCCAGCAGCCGCCGCGGTAGGAGCATTCCGGATGAGCAGTTCTTC. This encodes CASSRRGRSIPDEQFF.

This clonotype was detected once. V is TRBV29-1 and J is TRBJ2-1; the match to TRBD2 covers 9 bases. The germline gives CDR1 SQVTM, CDR2 ANQGSEA. There are 19 residues in the CDR3. The V and J ends lost 3 bases and 0 bases, in that order; junction bases with no gene match: 15. This CDR3 is CSVDHYGGRVKSSYNEQFF. The DNA of the CDR3 is TGCAGCGTTGATCACTACGGCGGGAGGGTCAAAAGCTCCTACAATGAGCAGTTCTTC.

The V and J genes are TRBV18 and TRBJ2-7; possible D gene TRBD1, 5 bases. Trimming took 3 bases from V and 3 from J, leaving 12 bases between them. CDR1 KGHSH and CDR2 LQKENI come from the germline V gene. The CDR3 runs 14 residues. The CDR3 coding sequence is TGTGCCAGCTCACCGACCGCCAGGGTCTACGAGCAGTACTTC. Encoded protein: CASSPTARVYEQYF.

The CDR3 protein is CSARVTIRETQYF. The DNA of the CDR3 is TGCAGTGCTAGAGTTACCATTCGAGAGACCCAGTACTTC. This chain uses TRBV20-1 with TRBJ2-5; D gene uncertain. This CDR3 region has 13 residues. Germline V gene lookup returns CDR1 DFQATT and CDR2 SNEGSKA (reference sequence). V lost 1 base and J 4 bases, leaving 10 bases between the germline ends.

The chain links TRBV5-1 to TRBJ1-1; weak D call: TRBD1 (5 bases). Germline V lookup: CDR1 SGHRS, CDR2 YFSETQ. Trimming took 7 bases from V and 0 from J, leaving 13 bases between them. This CDR3 is 14 amino acids long. CDR3 sequence reads: CASGRGVLNTEAFF. CDR3 DNA: TGCGCCAGCGGCCGAGGGGTCCTGAACACTGAAGCTTTCTTT.

The gene calls are TRBV5-1 and TRBJ2-1; D is possibly TRBD1 (6 bases). This CDR3 contains 15 residues. V was clipped by 6 bases and J by 5 bases, with 18 bases between them. Germline V CDR1 and CDR2: SGHRS, YFSETQ. CDR3 in amino acids: CASNAYRVGDNEQFF. In DNA, the CDR3 is TGCGCCAGCAACGCATACAGGGTTGGTGACAATGAGCAGTTCTTC.

The chain is built from TRBV9 and TRBJ1-1; 8 bases fit TRBD1. J lost 1 base, V lost 0 bases, and 2 bases had no gene match. Germline loops: CDR1 SGDLS, CDR2 YYNGEE. The CDR3 runs 15 residues. This CDR3 reads CASSVGGQGNTEAFF. The DNA of the CDR3 is TGTGCCAGCAGCGTAGGAGGACAGGGGAACACTGAAGCTTTCTTT.

A few counts support this clonotype. The rearrangement uses TRBV27 and TRBJ2-1, with D possibly being TRBD1 (6 bases). Trimming left V 4 bases short and J 7 bases short, with 14 bases between. This CDR3 region has 14 residues. Germline CDR1 and CDR2: MNHEY and SMNVEV (reference sequence). CDR3 DNA: TGTGCCAGCAGTTCCAGAACCAGGGGAAATGAGCAGTTCTTC. It codes for CASSSRTRGNEQFF.

The chain uses TRBV7-9 and TRBJ2-5; 9 bases agree with TRBD2. The germline CDR1 and CDR2 sequences are SEHNR and FQNEAQ (reference sequence). The CDR3 extends over 14 amino acids. V dropped 5 bases and J dropped 4; count of bases not matched to a gene: 5. The DNA for the CDR3 is TGTGCCAGCAGCCCGGGACTAGCTTTAGAGACCCAGTACTTC. Residues: CASSPGLALETQYF.

The CDR3 DNA follows: TGTGCCAGCAGCTTAACCTCAGTGGTTCAGCCCCAGCATTTT. Residues: CASSLTSVVQPQHF. The chain has TRBV7-2 and TRBJ1-5; D gene unclear. Trimming took 2 bases from V and 6 from J, leaving 11 bases between them. The germline CDR1 and CDR2 sequences are SGHTA and FQGNSA. This CDR3 contains 14 residues.

V gene TRBV12-3 or TRBV12-4 combines with J gene TRBJ2-1; D possibly corresponds to TRBD2 (6 bases). Trimming removed 7 bases at V and 10 bases at J, with 23 bases between. This CDR3 is 15 amino acids long. CDR3 sequence (DNA): TGTGCCAGCACCCTAGCGAACTTACTACAATACGAGCAGTTCTTC. Its protein is CASTLANLLQYEQFF.

The rearrangement joins TRBV20-1 to TRBJ2-3; no reliable D call. CDR1 and CDR2 from the germline V gene are DFQATT and SNEGSKA (reference sequence). With 0 bases removed from V and 5 bases from J, the gap between germline ends came to 6 bases. The CDR3 has 12 residues. CDR3 DNA sequence: TGCAGTGCTAGAGATTCAGTAGATACGCAGTATTTT. Its translation: CSARDSVDTQYF.

This clonotype was observed a handful of times. This sequence joins TRBV11-1 and TRBJ1-5, with 7 bases fitting TRBD1. The V gene's germline CDR1 is SGHAT and CDR2 FQDESV (reference sequence). Trimming at V came to 5 bases and at J to 7 bases, leaving 8 bases not matched to a gene. The CDR3 runs 14 residues. In nucleotides, the CDR3 is TGTGCCAGCAGCCATCATTCAGGGGGGCAGCCCCAGCATTTT. Its protein product is CASSHHSGGQPQHF.

This clonotype has only a few counts. CDR3 loop: CASSPLWVVETQYF. Here the CDR3 DNA reads TGTGCCAGCAGCCCCCTATGGGTAGTGGAGACCCAGTACTTC. J is TRBJ2-5 and V is TRBV7-9; D is ambiguous. Germline CDR1 and CDR2: SEHNR and FQNEAQ (reference sequence). The V end lost 5 bases, the J end lost 5 bases, and 15 bases lay between the germline ends. CDR3 size: 14 residues.

V usage is TRBV27 and J usage is TRBJ2-4; 11 bases are a match to TRBD1. CDR3 length: 18 amino acids. J gave up 1 base and V 2 bases, and 7 bases lay outside the gene matches. Germline CDR1 reads MNHEY; CDR2 reads SMNVEV (reference sequence). The chain's CDR3 is CASSLKGTGGLAKNIQYF. CDR3 coding DNA: TGTGCCAGCAGTTTAAAAGGGACAGGGGGTTTGGCCAAAAACATTCAGTACTTC.

The chain joins TRBV7-9 to TRBJ2-1; D ambiguous. V was cut by 5 bases and J by 5 bases, with 10 bases left in between. The CDR3 totals 13 residues. Per the germline V gene, CDR1 is SEHNR and CDR2 is FQNEAQ (reference sequence). This CDR3 is CASSPRRNNEQFF. Written as DNA, the CDR3 is TGTGCCAGCAGCCCCAGACGCAACAATGAGCAGTTCTTC. Filled out from reference TRBV7-9 and TRBJ2-1, the complete variable domain reads DTGVSQNPRHKITKRGQNVTFRCDPISEHNRLYWYRQTLGQGPEFLTYFQNEAQLEKSRLLSDRFSAERPKGSFSTLEIQRTEQGDSAMYLCASSPRRNNEQFFGPGTRLTVL.

The chain combines TRBV20-1 with TRBJ2-7; 8 positions agree with TRBD1. This CDR3 has 17 residues. V trimming: 6 bases; J trimming: 0 bases; junction bases outside the gene matches: 16. Germline lookup yields CDR1 DFQATT and CDR2 SNEGSKA (reference sequence). CDR3 protein: CSATRPPWQGASYEQYF. As DNA, the CDR3 is TGCAGTGCCACACGACCCCCGTGGCAGGGGGCCTCCTACGAGCAGTACTTC.

The V gene is TRBV5-1, the J gene TRBJ1-6; weak D call: TRBD1 (6 bases). CDR1 is SGHRS and CDR2 is YFSETQ in the germline V gene. This CDR3 region has 14 residues. V lost 3 bases and J lost 6, with 10 bases in between. The CDR3 protein is CASSSQGSNSPLHF. The CDR3, as DNA: TGCGCCAGCAGCTCACAGGGATCTAATTCACCCCTCCACTTT.

This clonotype was picked up a small number of times. The CDR3 sequence is CASSPVRNTGELFF. CDR3 sequence (DNA): TGTGCCAGCAGCCCCGTCCGGAACACCGGGGAGCTGTTTTTT. The chain uses TRBV7-9 and TRBJ2-2; no definite D call. The CDR3 consists of 14 residues. The V and J ends lost 5 bases and 1 base respectively, with 8 bases between them. Germline V lookup: CDR1 SEHNR, CDR2 FQNEAQ (reference sequence). Variable domain in full (rest from reference TRBV7-9 and TRBJ2-2): DTGVSQNPRHKITKRGQNVTFRCDPISEHNRLYWYRQTLGQGPEFLTYFQNEAQLEKSRLLSDRFSAERPKGSFSTLEIQRTEQGDSAMYLCASSPVRNTGELFFGEGSRLTVL.

This sequence joins TRBV5-1 and TRBJ1-2; TRBD1 aligns across 12 bases. V trimming: 4 bases; J trimming: 2 bases; junction bases outside the gene matches: 6. The CDR3 contains 16 residues. Germline values: CDR1 SGHRS, CDR2 YFSETQ. Written as DNA, the CDR3 is TGCGCCAGCAGCGCCGGGGGGACAGGGGGCAACTATGGCTACACCTTC. Protein product: CASSAGGTGGNYGYTF.